This TCR beta chain was recovered during a study of blood T cell repertoires in COVID-19. About the study: Sources were T cells, B-cell-depleted T cells, or PBMCs; the material itself was cDNA or gDNA.

The germline gives CDR1 MNHNS, CDR2 SASEGT. This CDR3 region has 19 residues. Trimming cost V 4 bases and J 3 bases, with 22 bases left between them. In the original processing: Using reference gene primer amplification, nucleated cell counts were estimated. TCRdb keeps only in-frame clones here, not all; method: immunoSEQ multiplex PCR. The V and J calls and clone size are taken from that table; D and trimming were inferred from the DNA. Among fewer than 350,000 clones listed, approximately 85% were seen once. The receptor comes from a young man with active or convalescent COVID-19. V gene TRBV6-1 combines with J gene TRBJ1-6; the D gene is possibly TRBD1 (5 bases). Sequencing was performed on peripheral blood. The CDR3: CASSGTGHTVLLYNSPLHF. The DNA for the CDR3 is TGTGCCAGCAGTGGTACAGGTCATACAGTTCTGCTCTATAATTCACCCCTCCACTTT.